This T cell receptor (beta chain) was observed in a study of cytomegalovirus exposure and HLA in healthy donors. A word on this clone: Antigen unknown.

Overall study results and limits: As a later analysis revealed, the rate of TCR association differed by HLA locus, with DRB1 most and HLA-C fewest. Specificity for CMV antigens was confirmed in vitro for a few of the CMV-associated chains. According to a later analysis, most TCR beta chains associated with CMV appeared HLA-restricted. As a later analysis showed, a missense DCLRE1C variant was linked to trimming of TCR beta V- and J-genes.

The V segment lost 8 bases and the J segment 5 bases; nucleotides outside the gene matches: 11. This CDR3 is built from 13 residues. Germline loops: CDR1 SQVTM, CDR2 ANQGSEA. The primer mix had 60 Vbeta and 13 Jbeta primers. The protocol was immunoSEQ multiplex PCR, while the TCRdb copy is restricted to in-frame clones and leaves out a portion. The repertoire holds some 130,000 clones, with roughly 82% as singletons. The receptor's source is a male donor in good health and CMV-seropositive. Sequenced: PBMCs. The V and J genes are TRBV29-1 and TRBJ2-5; TRBD1 agrees at 7 bases. The CDR3 DNA follows: TGCAGCTTCAACAGGGGTTGGGGCGAGACCCAGTACTTC. Protein sequence: CSFNRGWGETQYF.